The rows below give T cell receptor beta chains drawn from one sample of a study of blood T cells in healthy people across ages. TCRdb called the 5' RACE reads again in MiXCR, with one record for every CDR3 protein. The sample has about 1.4 million distinct CDR3 sequences, around 55% seen once. The sequencing input was blood. The receptors derive from a man younger than 35 in good health. Both conserved end residues are part of each CDR3. A D gene is named only where the DNA matches it firmly. Only part of the rows carry a size: once, few, many, or a class if the clone is expanded.

clone size	D gene	V gene	J gene	CDR3 DNA	CDR3 protein
NA	NA	TRBV2	TRBJ2-2	TGTGCCAGCAGTGGCGATAGGGTCGAGTACACCGGGGAGCTGTTTTTT	CASSGDRVEYTGELFF
NA	NA	TRBV27	TRBJ1-2	TGTGCCAGCTCCACCACGGGCCGCTATGGCTACACCTTC	CASSTTGRYGYTF
NA	TRBD2	TRBV20-1	TRBJ2-7	TGCAGTGCTAGAGGAACGGGACTAGCGAGTTCTGGCTCCTACAATGAGCAGTACTTC	CSARGTGLASSGSYNEQYF
once	NA	TRBV9	TRBJ1-2	TGTGCCAGCAGCGTAGTTCCCCAGGATGGCTACACCTTC	CASSVVPQDGYTF
few	TRBD1	TRBV11-1	TRBJ2-5	TGTGCCAGCAGCTGGACAGGGATCGAAGAGACCCAGTACTTC	CASSWTGIEETQYF
few	NA	TRBV5-1	TRBJ1-6	TGCGCCAGCAGCTTGACACCATCCCCACCCCTCCACTTT	CASSLTPSPPLHF
NA	TRBD2	TRBV27	TRBJ2-5	TGTGCCAGCAGTTTATCATGGACTAGCGGCCAAGAGACCCAGTACTTC	CASSLSWTSGQETQYF
once	NA	TRBV6-2/TRBV6-3	TRBJ1-2	TGTGCCAGCAGTCGCCGACAGTTTGACGGCTACACCTTC	CASSRRQFDGYTF
NA	NA	TRBV25-1	TRBJ2-5	TGTGCCAGCAGTGGTTTCAATGAGCAGTACTTC	CASSGFNEQYF
NA	NA	TRBV4-1	TRBJ2-1	TGCGCCAGCAGCACCCCTGGAGGGGCCGAGCAGTTCTTC	CASSTPGGAEQFF
NA	TRBD1	TRBV12-3/TRBV12-4	TRBJ1-1	TGTGCCAGCAGTCACACAACAGGGGGCGAGGCTGAAGCTTTCTTT	CASSHTTGGEAEAFF
NA	NA	TRBV6-2/TRBV6-3	TRBJ2-5	TGTGCCAGCAGTCTCCCTAAGGGGACCCAGTACTTC	CASSLPKGTQYF
NA	TRBD2	TRBV7-9	TRBJ2-3	TGTGCCAGCAGCCCTACTAGCGGCGCTAGCACAGATACGCAGTATTTT	CASSPTSGASTDTQYF
few	TRBD1	TRBV29-1	TRBJ2-1	TGCAGCCCCTCCTCGGGGACAGGGGGTAATGAGCAGTTCTTC	CSPSSGTGGNEQFF
NA	NA	TRBV29-1	TRBJ2-3	TGCAGCGTCTTCCCGATCGAGTTCACAGATACGCAGTATTTT	CSVFPIEFTDTQYF
NA	NA	TRBV20-1	TRBJ2-1	TGCAGTGCTGATAACAGGGTATTGAATGAGCAGTTCTTC	CSADNRVLNEQFF
NA	NA	TRBV7-2	TRBJ2-2	TGTGCCAGCAGCCCAAGGCGGGACAGTTCCACCGGGGAGCTGTTTTTT	CASSPRRDSSTGELFF
NA	NA	TRBV2	TRBJ1-2	TGTGCCAGCAGTGTTTACGGCAGTCCGGACGAATATGGCTACACCTTC	CASSVYGSPDEYGYTF
NA	NA	TRBV29-1	TRBJ2-2	TGCAGCGTTGGGAGGCCGAACACCGGGGAGCTGTTTTTT	CSVGRPNTGELFF
few	TRBD2	TRBV14	TRBJ2-3	TGTGCCAGCAGCCAAGATCCCGGGGGGGATACGCAGTATTTT	CASSQDPGGDTQYF
NA	TRBD2	TRBV7-8	TRBJ2-1	TGTGCCAGCAGCATGCCGAGCGGGAGTGCCGATGAGCAGTTCTTC	CASSMPSGSADEQFF
NA	NA	TRBV27	TRBJ1-4	TGTGCCAGCAGTTATCTTCAAGAACGGGGGCTAAGTGAAAAACTGTTTTTT	CASSYLQERGLSEKLFF
once	NA	TRBV3-1	TRBJ1-2	TGTGCCAGCAGCCAAGATATACGGAACTATGGCTACACCTTC	CASSQDIRNYGYTF
NA	TRBD2	TRBV18	TRBJ2-1	TGTGCCAGCTCACCGATGACTAGCGGGGGCTACAATGAGCAGTTCTTC	CASSPMTSGGYNEQFF
NA	NA	TRBV28	TRBJ2-5	TGTGCCAGCAGCCACGACAACCAAGAGACCCAGTACTTC	CASSHDNQETQYF
once	NA	TRBV7-2	TRBJ2-1	TGTGCCAGCAGCGCTTTCGGGCGGACTCACAATGAGCAGTTCTTC	CASSAFGRTHNEQFF
NA	NA	TRBV5-1	TRBJ2-2	TGCGCCAGCAGTTTACCGACCCCGACCGGGGAGCTGTTTTTT	CASSLPTPTGELFF
NA	NA	TRBV7-9	TRBJ2-4	TGTGCCAGCAGCCGTCCAAGCGGTTCAAAAAACATTCAGTACTTC	CASSRPSGSKNIQYF
NA	NA	TRBV29-1	TRBJ1-1	TGCAGCGTTGAAGTTGGGGGGGACACTGAAGCTTTCTTT	CSVEVGGDTEAFF